This T cell receptor (beta chain) is from a study of radiotherapy plus CTLA-4 blockade in lung cancer. Across the whole study: In roughly 19% of patients, objective responses were seen; about 30% had disease control.

V gave up 6 bases and J gave up 6 bases, with 17 bases separating them. Germline lookup yields CDR1 MNHNY and CDR2 SVGAGI (reference sequence). This CDR3 spans 15 amino acids. Regarding this clone: What it binds is unknown.

Profiling relied on immunoSEQ multiplex PCR, and the TCRdb table lists in-frame clones only, not all of them. The table lists about 99,000 clones, roughly 88% of them singletons. Overall study findings and caveats: Subsequent to radiotherapy plus ipilimumab, tumor-derived TCR clones underwent expansion in blood. Response, reportedly, was best predicted by interferon-beta along with early blood T cell clone dynamics.

The rearrangement links TRBV6-6 to TRBJ2-2, with a tentative D call TRBD1 (6 bases). The input for sequencing was peripheral blood, taken from a patient treated with radiotherapy plus ipilimumab. The TCR sequence derives from a human donor with non-small cell lung cancer that progressed on radiotherapy plus ipilimumab. CDR3 in DNA: TGTGCCAGCAGCCACTTCGGACAGTCCCCCGGGGAGCTGTTTTTT. This encodes CASSHFGQSPGELFF.